One sample yielded the 5 T cell receptor beta chains listed below, sequenced in a study of vaccination and CD4 T cells after COVID-19. These receptors' antigens are unknown. This sample's treatment: roughly ten-day PBMC culture with coronavirus spike peptide pools or control peptides (ViraFEST assay). CD4+ T cells of the unexposed donor were collected before the COVID-19 pandemic (2011-2018). Sequence data for DNA of cultured CD4+ T cells were generated by the Oncomine TCR Beta short-read assay. One entry per CDR3 protein results from TCRdb running MiXCR on the PCR reads. This sample has about 8,000 distinct CDR3 sequences, with about 40% found just once. The sample comprised CD4+ T cells from blood, cultured in vitro. The receptors here all came from a human donor in good health.

The V gene is TRBV15, the J gene TRBJ1-5; no firm D call. This CDR3 is 15 amino acids long. Germline V gene data show CDR1 as LNHNV and CDR2 as YYDKDF (reference sequence). The germline V and J ends were trimmed by 0 bases and 6 bases, with 12 bases remaining between them. In nucleotides, the CDR3 is TGTGCCACCAGCAGAGATGCCCTTACGGGTCAGCCCCAGCATTTT. Amino acids: CATSRDALTGQPQHF.

This clonotype was counted between two and nine times. V usage is TRBV15 and J usage is TRBJ2-5; weak D call: TRBD1 (5 bases). The CDR3 sequence is 19 residues long. CDR1 and CDR2 from the germline V gene are LNHNV and YYDKDF (reference sequence). V was trimmed by 2 bases and J by 5 bases, leaving 27 bases between them. The CDR3 protein is CATSRFRAYTGLIGETQYF. The CDR3 DNA follows: TGTGCCACCAGCAGATTCAGAGCGTACACAGGTTTGATAGGGGAGACCCAGTACTTC. Full variable domain (rest looked up from reference TRBV15 and TRBJ2-5): DAMVIQNPRYQVTQFGKPVTLSCSQTLNHNVMYWYQQKSSQAPKLLFHYYDKDFNNEADTPDNFQSRRPNTSFCFLDIRSPGLGDTAMYLCATSRFRAYTGLIGETQYFGPGTRLLVL.

The chain carries TRBV3-1 and TRBJ1-2, with 10 bases that match TRBD1. The V segment lost 3 bases and the J segment 7 bases; nucleotides outside the gene matches: 5. CDR3 size: 14 residues. Germline V gene data show CDR1 as LGHDT and CDR2 as YNNKEL (reference sequence). The CDR3 protein is CASSHGTGVGGYTF. The CDR3 nucleotides are TGTGCCAGCAGCCATGGGACAGGGGTGGGTGGCTACACCTTC.

The gene calls are TRBV7-9 and TRBJ1-2; 7 positions agree with TRBD1. CDR1 is SEHNR, CDR2 FQNEAQ, per germline (reference sequence). The CDR3 totals 13 residues. The V segment lost 5 bases and the J segment 4 bases; nucleotides outside the gene matches: 4. The CDR3 sequence is CASSGQDFYGYTF. CDR3 nucleotide sequence: TGTGCCAGCAGCGGACAGGATTTCTATGGCTACACCTTC.

This rearrangement joins TRBV6-4 to TRBJ2-1; 14 bases are a match to TRBD2. The CDR3 runs to 15 residues. Germline V CDR1 and CDR2: MRHNA, SNTAGT. V was pared by 2 bases and J by 6 bases, with 0 bases of the junction left unmatched. CDR3 in DNA: TGTGCCAGCAGTGACGGGACTAGCGGGGGCAATGAGCAGTTCTTC. Translation: CASSDGTSGGNEQFF.